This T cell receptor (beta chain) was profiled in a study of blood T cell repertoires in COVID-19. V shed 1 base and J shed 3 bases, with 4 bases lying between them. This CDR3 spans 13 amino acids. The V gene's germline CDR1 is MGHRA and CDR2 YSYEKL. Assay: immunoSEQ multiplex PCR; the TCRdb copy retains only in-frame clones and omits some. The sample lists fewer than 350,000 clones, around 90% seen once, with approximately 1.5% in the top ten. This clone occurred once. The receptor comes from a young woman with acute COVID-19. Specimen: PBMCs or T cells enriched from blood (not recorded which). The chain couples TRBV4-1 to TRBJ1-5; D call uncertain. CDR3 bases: TGCGCCAGCAGCCAAGCCCTCAATCAGCCCCAGCATTTT. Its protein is CASSQALNQPQHF.